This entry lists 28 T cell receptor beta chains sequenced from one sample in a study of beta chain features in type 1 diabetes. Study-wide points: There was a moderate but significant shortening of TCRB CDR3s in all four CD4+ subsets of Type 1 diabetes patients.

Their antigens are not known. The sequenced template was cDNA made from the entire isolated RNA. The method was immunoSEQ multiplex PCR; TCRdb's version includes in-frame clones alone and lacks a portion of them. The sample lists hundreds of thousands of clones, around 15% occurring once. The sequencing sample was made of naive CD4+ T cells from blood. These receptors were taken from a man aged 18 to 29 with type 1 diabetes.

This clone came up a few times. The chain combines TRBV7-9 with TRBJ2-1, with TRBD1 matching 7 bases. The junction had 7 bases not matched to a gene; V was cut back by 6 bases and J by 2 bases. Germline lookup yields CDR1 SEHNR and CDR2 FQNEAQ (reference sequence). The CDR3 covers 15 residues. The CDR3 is CASRLQGFPYNEQFF. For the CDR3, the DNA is TGTGCCAGCAGGTTACAGGGGTTCCCCTACAATGAGCAGTTCTTC.

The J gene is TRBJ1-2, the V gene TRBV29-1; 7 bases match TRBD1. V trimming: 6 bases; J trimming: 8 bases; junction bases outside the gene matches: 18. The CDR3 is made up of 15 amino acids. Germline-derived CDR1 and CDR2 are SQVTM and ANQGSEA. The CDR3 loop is CSVRNRTGRARGYTF. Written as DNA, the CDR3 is TGCAGCGTGCGAAACAGGACAGGCCGGGCACGGGGCTACACCTTC.

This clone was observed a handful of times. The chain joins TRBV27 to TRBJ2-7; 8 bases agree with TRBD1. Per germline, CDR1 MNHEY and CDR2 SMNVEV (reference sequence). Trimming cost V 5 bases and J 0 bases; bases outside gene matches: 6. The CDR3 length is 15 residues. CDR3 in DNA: TGTGCCAGCAGTCCGGGACAGGTGGGCTCCTACGAGCAGTACTTC. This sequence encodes CASSPGQVGSYEQYF.

CDR3 bases: TGCGCCAGCAGCTTGGCCCCAGGGGGGGCCAACCAAGAGACCCAGTACTTC. Amino acid sequence: CASSLAPGGANQETQYF. J is TRBJ2-5 and V is TRBV5-1; possibly TRBD1 or TRBD2 for D (7 bases each). Trimming stripped 0 bases from V and 0 bases from J, with 15 bases between. This CDR3 spans 17 amino acids. The germline V gene has CDR1 SGHRS and CDR2 YFSETQ.

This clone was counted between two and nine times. In DNA, the CDR3 is TGTGCCTGGTCGTATGGAGGGACCGCGAGCGAAAAACTGTTTTTT. Its translation: CAWSYGGTASEKLFF. V gene TRBV30 combines with J gene TRBJ1-4; possibly TRBD1 for D (5 bases). The germline gives CDR1 GTSNPN, CDR2 SVGIG (reference sequence). The germline V and J ends were trimmed by 5 bases and 8 bases, with 21 bases remaining between them. The CDR3 sequence is 15 residues long.

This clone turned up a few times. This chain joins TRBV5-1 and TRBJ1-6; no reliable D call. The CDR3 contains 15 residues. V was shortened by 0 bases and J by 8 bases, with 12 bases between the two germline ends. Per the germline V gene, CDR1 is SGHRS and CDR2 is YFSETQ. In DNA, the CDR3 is TGCGCCAGCAGCTTGGCCCCCCCGGAGGATTCACCCCTCCACTTT. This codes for CASSLAPPEDSPLHF.

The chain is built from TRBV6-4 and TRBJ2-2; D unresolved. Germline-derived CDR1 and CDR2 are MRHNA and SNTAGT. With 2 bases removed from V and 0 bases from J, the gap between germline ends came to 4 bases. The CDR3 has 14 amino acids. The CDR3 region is CASSDTPNTGELFF. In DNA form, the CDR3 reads TGTGCCAGCAGTGACACCCCGAACACCGGGGAGCTGTTTTTT.

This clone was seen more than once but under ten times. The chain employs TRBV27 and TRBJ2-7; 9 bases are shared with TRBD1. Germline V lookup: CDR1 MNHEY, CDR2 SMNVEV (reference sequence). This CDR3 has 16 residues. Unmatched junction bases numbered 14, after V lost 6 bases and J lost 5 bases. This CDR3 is CASRLQPGQGPNEQYF. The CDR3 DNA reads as TGTGCCAGCAGACTGCAACCGGGACAGGGTCCCAACGAGCAGTACTTC.

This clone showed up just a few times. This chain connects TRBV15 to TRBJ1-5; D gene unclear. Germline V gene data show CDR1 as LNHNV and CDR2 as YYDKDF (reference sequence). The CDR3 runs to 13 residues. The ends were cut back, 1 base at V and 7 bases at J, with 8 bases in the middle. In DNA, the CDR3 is TGTGCCACCAGCAGAGTCCCCGCCCAGCCCCAGCATTTT. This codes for CATSRVPAQPQHF.

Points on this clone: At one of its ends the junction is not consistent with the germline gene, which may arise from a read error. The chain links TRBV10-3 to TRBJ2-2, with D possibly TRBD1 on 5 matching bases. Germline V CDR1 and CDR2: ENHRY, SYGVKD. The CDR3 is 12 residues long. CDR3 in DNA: TGTGCCTTCAGCAGGGATCCCGGGGAGCTGTTTTTT. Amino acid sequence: CAFSRDPGELFF.

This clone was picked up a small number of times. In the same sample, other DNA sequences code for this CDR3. CDR3 in amino acids: CASRDYNEQFF. The CDR3 DNA follows: TGTGCCAGCAGAGACTACAATGAGCAGTTCTTC. This chain links TRBV25-1 with TRBJ2-1; no firm D call. Germline V lookup: CDR1 MGHDK, CDR2 SYGVNS. The CDR3 is made up of 11 amino acids. The V end lost 6 bases, the J end lost 3 bases, and 3 bases lay between the germline ends.

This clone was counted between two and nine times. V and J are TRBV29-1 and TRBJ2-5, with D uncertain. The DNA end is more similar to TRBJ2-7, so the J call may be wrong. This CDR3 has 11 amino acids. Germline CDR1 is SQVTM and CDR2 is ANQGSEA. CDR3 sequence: CSASSSYEQYF. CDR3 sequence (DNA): TGCAGCGCCTCGTCGTCCTACGAGCAGTACTTC.

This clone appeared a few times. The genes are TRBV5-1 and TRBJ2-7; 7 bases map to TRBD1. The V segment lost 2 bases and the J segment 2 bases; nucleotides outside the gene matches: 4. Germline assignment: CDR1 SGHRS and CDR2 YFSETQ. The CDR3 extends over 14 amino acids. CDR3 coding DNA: TGCGCCAGCAGCTTCCGGGACAGTGCCTACGAGCAGTACTTC. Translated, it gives CASSFRDSAYEQYF.

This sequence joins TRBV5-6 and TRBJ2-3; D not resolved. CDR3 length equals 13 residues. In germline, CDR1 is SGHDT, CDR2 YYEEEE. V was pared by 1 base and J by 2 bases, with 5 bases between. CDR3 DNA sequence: TGTGCCAGCAGCTTGCGCTACACAGATACGCAGTATTTT. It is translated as CASSLRYTDTQYF.

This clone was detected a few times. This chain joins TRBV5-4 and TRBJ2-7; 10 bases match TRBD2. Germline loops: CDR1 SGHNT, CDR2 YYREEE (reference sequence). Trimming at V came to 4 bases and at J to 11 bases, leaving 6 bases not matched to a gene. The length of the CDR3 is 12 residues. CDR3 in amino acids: CASSTGTSVEYF. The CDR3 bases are TGTGCCAGCAGCACAGGGACTAGCGTGGAGTACTTC.

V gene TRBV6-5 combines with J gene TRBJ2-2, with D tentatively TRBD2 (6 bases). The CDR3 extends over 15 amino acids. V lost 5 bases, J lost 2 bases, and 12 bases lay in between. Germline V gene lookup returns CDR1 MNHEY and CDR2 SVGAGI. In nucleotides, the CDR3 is TGTGCCAGCAGTCTCCGGGACTTAAACACCGGGGAGCTGTTTTTT. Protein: CASSLRDLNTGELFF.

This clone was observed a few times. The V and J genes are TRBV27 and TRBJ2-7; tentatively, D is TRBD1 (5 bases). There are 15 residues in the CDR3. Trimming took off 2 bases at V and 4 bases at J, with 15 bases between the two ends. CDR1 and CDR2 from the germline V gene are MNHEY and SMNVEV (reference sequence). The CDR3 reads CASSLGASRAYEQYF. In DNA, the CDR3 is TGTGCCAGCAGTTTAGGGGCCAGCAGGGCGTACGAGCAGTACTTC.

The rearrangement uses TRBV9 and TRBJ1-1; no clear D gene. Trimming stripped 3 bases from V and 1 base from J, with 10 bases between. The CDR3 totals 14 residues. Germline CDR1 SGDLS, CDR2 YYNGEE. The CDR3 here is CASSAGRWNTEAFF. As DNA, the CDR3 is TGTGCCAGCAGCGCTGGACGGTGGAACACTGAAGCTTTCTTT.

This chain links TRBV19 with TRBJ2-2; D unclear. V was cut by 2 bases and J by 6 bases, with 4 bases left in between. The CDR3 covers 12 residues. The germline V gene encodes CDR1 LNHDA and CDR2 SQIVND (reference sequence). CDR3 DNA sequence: TGTGCCAGTAGTATACATTCCGGGGAGCTGTTTTTT. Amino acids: CASSIHSGELFF.

In DNA form, the CDR3 reads TGTGCCAGCAGCAGCCTGGGGACTAGCGTCCATGAGCAGTTCTTC. It specifies CASSSLGTSVHEQFF. This chain links TRBV9 with TRBJ2-1, with TRBD2 identical over 10 bases. Trimming cost V 4 bases and J 8 bases; bases outside gene matches: 9. The CDR3 has 15 amino acids. Germline V gene sequence: CDR1 SGDLS, CDR2 YYNGEE.

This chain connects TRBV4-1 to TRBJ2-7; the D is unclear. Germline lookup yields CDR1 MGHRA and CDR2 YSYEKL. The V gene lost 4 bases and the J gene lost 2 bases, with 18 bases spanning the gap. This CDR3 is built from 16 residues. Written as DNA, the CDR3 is TGCGCCAGCAGCCTGGCCGTCGCAGACCCGGCCTACGAGCAGTACTTC. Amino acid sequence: CASSLAVADPAYEQYF.

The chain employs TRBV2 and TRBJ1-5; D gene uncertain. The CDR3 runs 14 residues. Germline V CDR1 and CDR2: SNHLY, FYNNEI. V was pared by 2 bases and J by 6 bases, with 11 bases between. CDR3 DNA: TGTGCCAGCAGTGAATCTGATAGGAGTCAGCCCCAGCATTTT. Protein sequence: CASSESDRSQPQHF.

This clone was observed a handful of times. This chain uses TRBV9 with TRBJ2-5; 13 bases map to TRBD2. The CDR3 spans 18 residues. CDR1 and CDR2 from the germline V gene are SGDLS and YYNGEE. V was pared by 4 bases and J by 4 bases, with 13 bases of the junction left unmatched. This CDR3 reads CASSTQTSGGPDVETQYF. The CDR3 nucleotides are TGTGCCAGCAGCACCCAGACTAGCGGGGGGCCCGACGTAGAGACCCAGTACTTC.

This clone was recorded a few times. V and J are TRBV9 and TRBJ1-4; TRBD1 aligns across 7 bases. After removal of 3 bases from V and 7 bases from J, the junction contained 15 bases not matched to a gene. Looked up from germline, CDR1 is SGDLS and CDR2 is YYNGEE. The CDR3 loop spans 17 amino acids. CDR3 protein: CASSGRDRFSEGEKLFF. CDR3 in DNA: TGTGCCAGCAGCGGACGGGACAGATTTTCCGAGGGTGAAAAACTGTTTTTT.

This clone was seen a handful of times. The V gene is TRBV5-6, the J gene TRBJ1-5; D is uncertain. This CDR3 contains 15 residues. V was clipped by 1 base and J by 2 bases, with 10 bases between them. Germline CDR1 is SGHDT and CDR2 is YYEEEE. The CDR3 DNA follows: TGTGCCAGCAGCTTGTTAACTCGGGGCAATCAGCCCCAGCATTTT. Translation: CASSLLTRGNQPQHF.

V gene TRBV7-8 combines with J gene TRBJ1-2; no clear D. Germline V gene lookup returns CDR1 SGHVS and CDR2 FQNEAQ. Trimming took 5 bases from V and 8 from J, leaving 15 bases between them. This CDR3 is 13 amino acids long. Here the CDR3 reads CASSQRDGRGYTF. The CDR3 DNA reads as TGTGCCAGCAGCCAGAGAGACGGACGGGGCTACACCTTC.

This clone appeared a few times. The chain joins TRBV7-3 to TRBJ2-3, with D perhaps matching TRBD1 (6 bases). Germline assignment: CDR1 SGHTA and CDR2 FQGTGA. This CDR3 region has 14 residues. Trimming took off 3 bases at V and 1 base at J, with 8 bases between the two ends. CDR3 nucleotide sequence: TGTGCCAGCAGCTTGTCAGGGGGCACAGATACGCAGTATTTT. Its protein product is CASSLSGGTDTQYF.

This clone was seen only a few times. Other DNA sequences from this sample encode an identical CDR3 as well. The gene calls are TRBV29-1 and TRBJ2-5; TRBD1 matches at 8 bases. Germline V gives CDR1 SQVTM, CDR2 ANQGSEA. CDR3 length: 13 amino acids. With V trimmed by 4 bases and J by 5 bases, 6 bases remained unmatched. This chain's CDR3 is CSVAQGAGETQYF. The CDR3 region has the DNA TGCAGCGTTGCGCAGGGGGCGGGGGAGACCCAGTACTTC.